One T cell receptor beta chain is described in this entry. In germline, CDR1 is SQVTM, CDR2 ANQGSEA. V lost 8 bases and J lost 1, with 9 bases in between. The CDR3 has 11 residues. This sample is part of a study of blood T cell repertoires in COVID-19. Background on the study: The United States, Italy and Spain provided the acute and convalescent COVID-19 samples. Sample material is recorded as cDNA or gDNA derived from T cells, B-cell-depleted T cells, or PBMCs.

Here immunoSEQ multiplex PCR was the method, and the copy in TCRdb shows in-frame clones only, minus some. The profile covers fewer than 200,000 clones, with 84% appearing a single time and roughly 7.7% taken by the ten largest. J is TRBJ2-7 and V is TRBV29-1; D is possibly TRBD2 (5 bases). The sample consisted of peripheral blood. This receptor was taken from a man aged 35 to 55 who had recovered from COVID-19. The CDR3 reads CSTRGSYEQYF. The DNA of the CDR3 is TGCAGCACCCGGGGATCCTACGAGCAGTACTTC.